This TCR beta chain is from a study of cytomegalovirus exposure and HLA in healthy donors. Whole-study results and caveats: Rare TCR sequences dominated, though some public TCRs recurred in many donors. Reportedly, fewer N-insertions than the approximately 600-donor mean appeared in an Asian-associated ancestry cluster in a later analysis. Some V segments (TRBV6-2 and TRBV6-3 among them) were excluded as indistinguishable.

As regards this clone: What it recognizes is unknown.

Trimming pared 4 bases from V and 6 bases from J, leaving 16 bases between. Germline CDR1 and CDR2: WNHNN and SYGVQD (reference sequence). CDR3 size: 14 residues. Researchers ran the PCR with 60 Vbeta and 13 Jbeta primers. Authors' analysis steps: A follow-up analysis tallied 60 million to 85 million unique TCR beta chains, roughly 11 million shared. The data were produced by immunoSEQ multiplex PCR, yet TCRdb's version contains in-frame clones alone and is incomplete. The D gene and trimming were derived from the DNA, and the V and J assignments and clone size from that table. Among 150,000 or so clones listed, roughly 85% were seen once.

The receptor comes from a woman between 18 and 29 years old in good health and CMV-seronegative. The sample taken for sequencing was PBMCs. The genes are TRBV10-1 and TRBJ2-7; the D gene is possibly TRBD2 (5 bases). The chain's CDR3 is CASSGGSIGGEQYF. In DNA form, the CDR3 reads TGCGCCAGCAGTGGAGGGTCCATCGGTGGCGAGCAGTACTTC.